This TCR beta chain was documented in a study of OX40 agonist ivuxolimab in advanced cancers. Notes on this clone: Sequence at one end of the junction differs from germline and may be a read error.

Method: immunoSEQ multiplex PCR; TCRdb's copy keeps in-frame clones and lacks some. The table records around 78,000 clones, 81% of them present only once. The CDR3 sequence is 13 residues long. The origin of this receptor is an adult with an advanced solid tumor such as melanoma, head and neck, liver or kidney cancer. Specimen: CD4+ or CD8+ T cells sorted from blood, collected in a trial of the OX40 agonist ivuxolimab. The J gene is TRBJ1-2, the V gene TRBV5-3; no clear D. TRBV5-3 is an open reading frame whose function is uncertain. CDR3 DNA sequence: TGCGCCAGCAGCCAAGTGGACGGCGGTGGCTACACCTTC. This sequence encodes CASSQVDGGGYTF.